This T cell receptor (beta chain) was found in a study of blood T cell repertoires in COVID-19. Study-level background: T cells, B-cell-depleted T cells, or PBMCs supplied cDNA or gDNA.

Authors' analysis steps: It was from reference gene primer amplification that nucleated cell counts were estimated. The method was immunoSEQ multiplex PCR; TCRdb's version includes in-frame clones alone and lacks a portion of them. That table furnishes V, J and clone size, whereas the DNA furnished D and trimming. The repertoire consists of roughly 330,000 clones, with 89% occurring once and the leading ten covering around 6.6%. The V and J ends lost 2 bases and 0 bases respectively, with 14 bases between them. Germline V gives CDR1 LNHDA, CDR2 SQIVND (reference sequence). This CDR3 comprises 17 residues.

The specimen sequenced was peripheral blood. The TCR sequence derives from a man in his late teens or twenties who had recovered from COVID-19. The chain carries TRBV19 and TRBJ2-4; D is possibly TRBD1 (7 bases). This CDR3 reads CASSISQGGIAKNIQYF. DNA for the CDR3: TGTGCCAGTAGTATATCTCAGGGGGGAATAGCCAAAAACATTCAGTACTTC.